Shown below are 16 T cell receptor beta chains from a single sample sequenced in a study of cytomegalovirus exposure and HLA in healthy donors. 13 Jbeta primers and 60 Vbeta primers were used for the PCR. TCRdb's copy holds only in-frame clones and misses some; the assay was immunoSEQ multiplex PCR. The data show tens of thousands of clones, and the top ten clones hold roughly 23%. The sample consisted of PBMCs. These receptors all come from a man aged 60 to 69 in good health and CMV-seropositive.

Here the CDR3 DNA reads TGTGCCAGCAGCTCGCCCGGGAACAACGAGCAGTACTTC. Its translation: CASSSPGNNEQYF. The chain combines TRBV11-2 with TRBJ2-7; D is possibly TRBD2 (5 bases). Trimming took 4 bases from V and 5 from J, leaving 12 bases between them. Germline CDR1 is SGHAT and CDR2 is FQNNGV. This CDR3 comprises 13 residues.

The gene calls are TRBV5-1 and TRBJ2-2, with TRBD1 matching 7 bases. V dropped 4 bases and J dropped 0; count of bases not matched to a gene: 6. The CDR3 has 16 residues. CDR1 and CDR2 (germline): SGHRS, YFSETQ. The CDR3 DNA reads TGCGCCAGCAGCCCCCCTGGGACAGCGAACACCGGGGAGCTGTTTTTT. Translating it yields CASSPPGTANTGELFF.

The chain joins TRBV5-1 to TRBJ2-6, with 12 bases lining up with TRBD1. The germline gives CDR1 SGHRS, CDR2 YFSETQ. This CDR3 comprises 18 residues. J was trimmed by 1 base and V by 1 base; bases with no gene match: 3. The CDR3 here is CASSLPGQGASGANVLTF. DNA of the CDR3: TGCGCCAGCAGCTTGCCGGGACAGGGGGCTTCTGGGGCCAACGTCCTGACTTTC. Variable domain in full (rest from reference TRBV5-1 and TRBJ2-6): KAGVTQTPRYLIKTRGQQVTLSCSPISGHRSVSWYQQTPGQGLQFLFEYFSETQRNKGNFPGRFSGRQFSNSRSEMNVSTLELGDSALYLCASSLPGQGASGANVLTFGAGSRLTVL.

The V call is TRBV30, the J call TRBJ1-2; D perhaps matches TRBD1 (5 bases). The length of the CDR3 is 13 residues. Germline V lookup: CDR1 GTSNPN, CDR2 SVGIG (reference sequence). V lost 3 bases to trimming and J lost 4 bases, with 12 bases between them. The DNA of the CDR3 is TGTGCCTGGAGCAGGGCCAGGGTCTATGGCTACACCTTC. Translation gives CAWSRARVYGYTF. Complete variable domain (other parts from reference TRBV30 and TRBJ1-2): SQTIHQWPATLVQPVGSPLSLECTVEGTSNPNLYWYRQAAGRGLQLLFYSVGIGQISSEVPQNLSASRPQDRQFILSSKKLLLSDSGFYLCAWSRARVYGYTFGSGTRLTVV.

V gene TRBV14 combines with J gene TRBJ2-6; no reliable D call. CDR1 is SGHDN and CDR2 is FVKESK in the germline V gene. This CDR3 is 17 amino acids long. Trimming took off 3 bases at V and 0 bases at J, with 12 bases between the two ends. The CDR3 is CASSHPTAYSGANVLTF. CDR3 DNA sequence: TGTGCCAGCAGCCACCCAACTGCCTACTCTGGGGCCAACGTCCTGACTTTC.

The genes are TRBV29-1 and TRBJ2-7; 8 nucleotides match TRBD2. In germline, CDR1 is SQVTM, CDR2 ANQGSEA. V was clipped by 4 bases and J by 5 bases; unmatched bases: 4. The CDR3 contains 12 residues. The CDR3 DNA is TGCAGCGTTGCACTAGCGGCTGACGAGCAGTACTTC. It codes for CSVALAADEQYF.

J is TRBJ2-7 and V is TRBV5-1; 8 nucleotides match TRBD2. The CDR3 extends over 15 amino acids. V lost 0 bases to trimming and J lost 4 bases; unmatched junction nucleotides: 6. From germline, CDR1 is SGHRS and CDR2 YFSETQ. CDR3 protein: CASSLAGLAGYEQYF. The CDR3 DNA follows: TGCGCCAGCAGCTTGGCCGGGCTAGCGGGTTACGAGCAGTACTTC.

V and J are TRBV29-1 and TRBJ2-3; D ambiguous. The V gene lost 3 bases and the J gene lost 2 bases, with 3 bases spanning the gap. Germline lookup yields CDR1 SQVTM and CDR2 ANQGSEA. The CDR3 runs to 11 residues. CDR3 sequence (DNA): TGCAGCGTTGACCTCACAGATACGCAGTATTTT. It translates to CSVDLTDTQYF.

CDR3 loop: CASSPTGQGTDTQYF. The CDR3 DNA reads TGTGCCAGCTCACCAACAGGACAGGGCACAGATACGCAGTATTTT. The rearrangement links TRBV18 to TRBJ2-3; 7 bases fit TRBD1. This CDR3 has 15 amino acids. Germline V lookup: CDR1 KGHSH, CDR2 LQKENI. V trimming: 2 bases; J trimming: 1 base; junction bases outside the gene matches: 3. The full variable domain, its missing parts supplied by reference TRBV18 and TRBJ2-3, is NAGVMQNPRHLVRRRGQEARLRCSPMKGHSHVYWYRQLPEEGLKFMVYLQKENIIDESGMPKERFSAEFPKEGPSILRIQQVVRGDSAAYFCASSPTGQGTDTQYFGPGTRLTVL.

CDR3 DNA: TGTGCCAGCAGCCTTACTAGCGGGAGTGGCACAGATACGCAGTATTTT. Amino acid sequence: CASSLTSGSGTDTQYF. This chain joins TRBV5-6 and TRBJ2-3; 11 bases line up with TRBD2. CDR1 and CDR2 (germline): SGHDT, YYEEEE. The CDR3 extends over 16 amino acids. The ends lost 4 bases at V and 1 base at J; junction bases unmatched: 5.

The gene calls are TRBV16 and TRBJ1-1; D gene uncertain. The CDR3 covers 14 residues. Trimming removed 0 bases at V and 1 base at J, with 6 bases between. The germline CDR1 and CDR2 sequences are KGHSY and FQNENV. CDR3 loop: CASSQSSGNTEAFF. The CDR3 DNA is TGTGCCAGCAGCCAATCATCCGGGAACACTGAAGCTTTCTTT.

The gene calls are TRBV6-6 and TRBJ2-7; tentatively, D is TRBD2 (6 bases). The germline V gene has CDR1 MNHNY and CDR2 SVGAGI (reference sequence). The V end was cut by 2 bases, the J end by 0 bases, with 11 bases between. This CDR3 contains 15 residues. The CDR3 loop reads CASSYQGLPSYEQYF. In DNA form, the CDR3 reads TGTGCCAGCAGTTACCAGGGACTCCCCTCCTACGAGCAGTACTTC.

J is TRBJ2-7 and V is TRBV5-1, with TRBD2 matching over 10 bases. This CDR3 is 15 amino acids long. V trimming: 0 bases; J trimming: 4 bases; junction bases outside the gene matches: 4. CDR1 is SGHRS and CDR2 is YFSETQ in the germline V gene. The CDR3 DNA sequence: TGCGCCAGCAGCTTGGAGCCGGGACTAGCGTACGAGCAGTACTTC. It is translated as CASSLEPGLAYEQYF.

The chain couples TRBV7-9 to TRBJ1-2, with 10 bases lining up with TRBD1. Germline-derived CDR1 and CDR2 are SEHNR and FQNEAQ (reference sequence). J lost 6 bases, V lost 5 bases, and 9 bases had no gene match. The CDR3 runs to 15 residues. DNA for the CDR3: TGTGCCAGCAGCGACCGACAGGGGGCGTTAGATGGCTACACCTTC. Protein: CASSDRQGALDGYTF. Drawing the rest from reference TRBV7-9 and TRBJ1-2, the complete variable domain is DTGVSQNPRHKITKRGQNVTFRCDPISEHNRLYWYRQTLGQGPEFLTYFQNEAQLEKSRLLSDRFSAERPKGSFSTLEIQRTEQGDSAMYLCASSDRQGALDGYTFGSGTRLTVV.

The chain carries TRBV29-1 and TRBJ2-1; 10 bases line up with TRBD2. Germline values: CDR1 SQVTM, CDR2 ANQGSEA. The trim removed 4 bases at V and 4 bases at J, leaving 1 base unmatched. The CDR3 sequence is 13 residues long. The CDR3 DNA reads TGCAGCGTTGGGACTAGCGGATACAATGAGCAGTTCTTC. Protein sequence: CSVGTSGYNEQFF.

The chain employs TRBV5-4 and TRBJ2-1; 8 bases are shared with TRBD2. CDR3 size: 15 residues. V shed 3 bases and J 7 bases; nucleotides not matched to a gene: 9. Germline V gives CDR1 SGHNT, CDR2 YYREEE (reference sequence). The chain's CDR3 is CASSWDSGIGNEQFF. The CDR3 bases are TGTGCCAGCAGCTGGGATAGCGGGATTGGAAATGAGCAGTTCTTC.